Listed below are T cell receptor beta chains from one sample, sequenced in a study of regulatory T cells in long-lasting Graves disease. TCRdb redid the calling of the multiplex PCR reads with MiXCR, one entry per CDR3 protein. The sample contains a few hundred thousand distinct CDR3 sequences, approximately 18% of which appear only once. This sample also appeared in a second study, on T cells in Graves' hyperthyroidism and ophthalmopathy.

Sequenced here: peripheral blood mononuclear cells (PBMCs), sampled at new diagnosis, from a patient treated with antithyroid drugs. Source of these receptors: a woman between 25 and 40 years old with Graves disease. CDR3s include the opening cysteine and the closing phenylalanine or tryptophan. The order of the fields is clone size, V gene, J gene, D gene, CDR3 DNA, CDR3 protein. The D gene is left open where the match is weak. Size is stated for part of the rows, as once, few or many counts, or as a class when the clone is expanded.

many	TRBV30	TRBJ1-2	.	TGTGCCTGGCAAATAAGAGGGAACTATGGCTACACCTTC	CAWQIRGNYGYTF
many	TRBV19	TRBJ1-2	.	TGTGCCAGTCGGACAGACGATAACTATGGCTACACCTTC	CASRTDDNYGYTF
.	TRBV19	TRBJ1-3	.	TGTGCCAGCTCTGGAAACACCATATATTTT	CASSGNTIYF
many	TRBV20-1	TRBJ1-1	.	TGCAGTGCTAGAGTGTCGACGGCCTTCCGTACTGAAGCTTTCTTT	CSARVSTAFRTEAFF
many	TRBV19	TRBJ1-5	.	TGTGCCAGTAGTTTCAGGCTTGGCTCGTCTTATAGCAATCAGCCCCAGCATTTT	CASSFRLGSSYSNQPQHF
.	TRBV28	TRBJ2-7	.	TGTGCCAGCAGCTACGGGAAGAGCTCCTACGAGCAGTACTTC	CASSYGKSSYEQYF
.	TRBV11-2	TRBJ1-2	.	TGTGCCAGCAGCCCGAGACCAAAAGAAGGCTACACCTTC	CASSPRPKEGYTF
many	TRBV12-3/TRBV12-4	TRBJ2-4	TRBD2	TGTGCCAGCAGTTTGTGGGCGGGGGGAAAAAACATTCAGTACTTC	CASSLWAGGKNIQYF
many	TRBV30	TRBJ2-1	.	TGTGCCTGGAGTGTAGGGCACTACAATGAGCAGTTCTTC	CAWSVGHYNEQFF
many	TRBV19	TRBJ2-1	.	TGTGCCAGTGAGTCAGGGTGGGGCAATGAGCAGTTCTTC	CASESGWGNEQFF
many	TRBV6-9	TRBJ1-5	.	TGTGCCAGCAGTTACAACAGGGATCAGCCCCAGCATTTT	CASSYNRDQPQHF
.	TRBV20-1	TRBJ1-2	TRBD1	TGCAGTGCTACAGGGGGTGGCTACACCTTC	CSATGGGYTF
many	TRBV2	TRBJ2-5	TRBD2	TGTGCCAGCAGTGAAGCGGGACTAGCGGGAGGGCCGGCGGAGACCCAGTACTTC	CASSEAGLAGGPAETQYF
.	TRBV3-1	TRBJ1-5	.	TGTGCCAGTTCAATGGGGAATCAGCCCCAGCATTTT	CASSMGNQPQHF
many	TRBV7-9	TRBJ1-1	.	TGTGCCAGCAGCTTAGAGTATTCGAACGGCTTCTTT	CASSLEYSNGFF
.	TRBV20-1	TRBJ2-5	.	TGCAGCCAAACCGAGACAGAAGACCAAGAGACCCAGTACTTC	CSQTETEDQETQYF
.	TRBV30	TRBJ2-7	TRBD2	TGTGCCTGGAGTTCGACTAGCGGAACCTACGAGCAGTACTTC	CAWSSTSGTYEQYF
many	TRBV28	TRBJ1-2	.	TGTGCCAGCAGCCTAGGGTTTAGGAACTATGGCTACACCTTC	CASSLGFRNYGYTF
.	TRBV2	TRBJ2-3	.	TGTGCCAGCAGCCCCGGGACTAGCACAGATACGCAGTATTTT	CASSPGTSTDTQYF
few	TRBV20-1	TRBJ2-4	.	TGCAGTGCTAGAGATAAGGGGGGAAGGGGGGTCAAAAACATTCAGTACTTC	CSARDKGGRGVKNIQYF
many	TRBV3-1	TRBJ2-1	TRBD2	TGTGCCAGCAGCCAACTGGCGGGGGGGCTCTACAATGAGCAGTTCTTC	CASSQLAGGLYNEQFF
many	TRBV7-2	TRBJ1-2	.	TGTGCCAGCAGCTTTAGCAGAAACTATGGCTACACCTTC	CASSFSRNYGYTF
many	TRBV2	TRBJ1-2	.	TGTGCCAGCAGTTACCGTTCGTATGGCTACACCTTC	CASSYRSYGYTF
many	TRBV30	TRBJ1-2	.	TGTGCCTGGAGTGTCCGACCCGGCCGGGGGCTGGGCTACACCTTC	CAWSVRPGRGLGYTF
.	TRBV11-2	TRBJ2-1	.	TGTGCCAGCAGCTATCTAGGGGGAACGCAGTTCTTC	CASSYLGGTQFF
few	TRBV5-5	TRBJ2-7	TRBD1	TGTGCCAGCAGCTCCCGGACAGGGGCCGGCTACGAGCAGTACTTC	CASSSRTGAGYEQYF
many	TRBV20-1	TRBJ1-5	.	TGCAGTGCCAAAGACTCCGCAAGCCAGCCCCAGCATTTT	CSAKDSASQPQHF
many	TRBV19	TRBJ2-2	.	TGTGCCAGTAGGGCCGGGACTTCGAACACCGGGGAGCTGTTTTTT	CASRAGTSNTGELFF
many	TRBV6-2/TRBV6-3	TRBJ2-5	TRBD2	TGTGCCAGCACCACAGCGGGAGGTTGGGAGACCCAGTACTTC	CASTTAGGWETQYF
many	TRBV2	TRBJ1-4	TRBD1	TGTGCCAGCAGCGCGGACAGGGGTAATGAAAAACTGTTTTTT	CASSADRGNEKLFF
many	TRBV12-5	TRBJ1-6	.	TGTGCTAGTGGTTTTTGGTCACCCCTCCACTTT	CASGFWSPLHF
.	TRBV10-2	TRBJ2-3	TRBD2	TGCGCCAGCGGGGGGCTAGCGGGAGGTCCGCAGTATTTT	CASGGLAGGPQYF
.	TRBV28	TRBJ1-1	TRBD1	TGTGCCAGCAGTTCCCAGGGGGCGCGGTCGGACACTGAAGCTTTCTTT	CASSSQGARSDTEAFF
many	TRBV27	TRBJ2-7	TRBD2	TGTGCCAGCAGTTTTCGGTCTAGCGGGGCCTACTCCTACGAGCAGTACTTC	CASSFRSSGAYSYEQYF
many	TRBV9	TRBJ2-7	TRBD2	TGTGCCAGCAGCCCCTTGGGTAGCGGGTACGAGCAGTACTTC	CASSPLGSGYEQYF
once	TRBV30	TRBJ1-1	TRBD1	TGTGCCTGGAGTGTTGGGACAGGGGAAAGCACTGAAGCTTTCTTT	CAWSVGTGESTEAFF
many	TRBV28	TRBJ2-2	.	TGTGCCAGCAGTCCCATATCGGGAAGTAGTAATTTCGGGGAGCTGTTTTTT	CASSPISGSSNFGELFF
many	TRBV2	TRBJ1-3	.	TGTGCCAGCAGTGGGTGGGGACGGCGGTCTGGAAACACCATATATTTT	CASSGWGRRSGNTIYF
.	TRBV18	TRBJ2-2	.	TGTGCCAGCTCACCACCGTGGGGAGGAGGTTCCGGGGAGCTGTTTTTT	CASSPPWGGGSGELFF
many	TRBV3-1	TRBJ2-2	TRBD1	TGTGCCAGCAGTCAGGGGGCCGGGGAGCTGTTTTTT	CASSQGAGELFF
many	TRBV30	TRBJ1-1	.	TGTGCCTGGAACGGCGGTGTTCGGCCTGAAGCTTTCTTT	CAWNGGVRPEAFF
many	TRBV5-1	TRBJ1-1	TRBD1	TGCGCCAGCAGCCCAACAGGGGGACCTCTGAACACTGAAGCTTTCTTT	CASSPTGGPLNTEAFF
many	TRBV12-3/TRBV12-4	TRBJ2-1	.	TGTGCCAGCAGGACGGGGGGCACATACAATGAGCAGTTCTTC	CASRTGGTYNEQFF
many	TRBV7-9	TRBJ2-7	TRBD1	TGTGCCAGCAGTTCTACCTCGGACAGGGGGCTCTACGAGCAGTACTTC	CASSSTSDRGLYEQYF
.	TRBV6-4	TRBJ2-3	.	TGTGCCAGCAGTGGGAGCGACCCTTGGCAGGGCGATACGCAGTATTTT	CASSGSDPWQGDTQYF
many	TRBV9	TRBJ2-1	.	TGTGCCAGCAGCGTAGCTGGTTCGCCAGGGCCAAACAATGAGCAGTTCTTC	CASSVAGSPGPNNEQFF
many	TRBV7-2	TRBJ2-7	TRBD2	TGTGCCAGCAGCTTAGCCCCTAGCGGGGACTTTTACGAGCAGTACTTC	CASSLAPSGDFYEQYF
many	TRBV12-5	TRBJ2-1	.	TGTGCTAGTGGTCCGCCCCTATTGGACGGCTCCTACAATGAGCAGTTCTTC	CASGPPLLDGSYNEQFF
.	TRBV7-2	TRBJ2-1	.	TGTGCCAGCAGCTTAGGGGCAGGGTGGTCCTACAATGAGCAGTTCTTC	CASSLGAGWSYNEQFF
.	TRBV7-8	TRBJ2-3	TRBD2	TGTGCCAGCAGCTCCCTGGGGGGACTAGAATCAGATACGCAGTATTTT	CASSSLGGLESDTQYF
many	TRBV19	TRBJ2-1	.	TGTGCCAGTAGTATAAGTGGGCCGAGCTCCTACAATGAGCAGTTCTTC	CASSISGPSSYNEQFF
many	TRBV7-9	TRBJ2-5	.	TGTGCCAGCAGCTTACCAGACTACGCAAAAGAGACCCAGTACTTC	CASSLPDYAKETQYF
.	TRBV5-1	TRBJ2-1	TRBD2	TGCGCCAGCAGCTTGTGGACTAGCGGGAGGGCGCTAGGCAATGAGCAGTTCTTC	CASSLWTSGRALGNEQFF
many	TRBV6-2/TRBV6-3	TRBJ2-7	.	TGTGCCAGCAGTGAAGTCGGCTACGAGCAGTACTTC	CASSEVGYEQYF